This TCR beta chain is drawn from a study of blood T cell repertoires in COVID-19. In germline, CDR1 is SGDLS, CDR2 YYNGEE. Trimming at V came to 2 bases and at J to 4 bases, leaving 5 bases not matched to a gene. The CDR3 runs 16 residues. Original handling: Estimation of nucleated cell counts relied on the amplification of reference gene primers. Only in-frame clones appear in the TCRdb table, and some are missing; sequencing was by immunoSEQ multiplex PCR. The DNA was the basis for D and trimming; V, J and clone size are from that table. The table shows about 120,000 clones, with roughly 79% occurring only once.

The sequenced material came from peripheral blood. The sequence was obtained from a man between 65 and 79 years old with acute or convalescent COVID-19. The gene calls are TRBV9 and TRBJ2-1, with 11 nucleotides matching TRBD2. CDR3 DNA sequence: TGTGCCAGCAGCGTTAGCGGGGGGGCCGGTTACAATGAGCAGTTCTTC. Translation: CASSVSGGAGYNEQFF.